This T cell receptor (beta chain) is from a study of CD4 T cells in relation to SARS-CoV-2 and coronaviruses. Study-wide context: PBMCs were cultured with antigen for nine to ten days before TCR beta sequencing. No peptide or an HIV-1 Nef peptide pool served as negative control. The HLA restriction of the shared crossreactive spike epitopes was mapped.

Deletions cut 4 bases from V and 0 bases from J, with 12 bases between. CDR3 size: 16 residues. CDR1 is SGHTA, CDR2 FQGNSA, per germline. Some clones are missing from TCRdb's copy, which holds only in-frame ones; the method was immunoSEQ multiplex PCR. The table has about 26,000 clones, 60% to 80% seen once. Details on this clone: Its specificity is unknown.

Unexposed donor CD4+ T cells date from 2011-2018, before the COVID-19 pandemic. After about 11 days of culture, CD4+ T cells were isolated. Unexposed-donor CD4+ T cells were probed with SARS-CoV-2 S/N and four cold-coronavirus spikes, cells permitting. This chain links TRBV7-2 with TRBJ1-4; D remains ambiguous. This TCR derives from a human donor in good health. Sequenced sample: CD4+ T cells from PBMCs, cultured in vitro. The CDR3 coding sequence is TGTGCCAGCAGCTCCAGCGGTACTGCAACTAATGAAAAACTGTTTTTT. It codes for CASSSSGTATNEKLFF. The complete variable domain, with remaining parts taken from reference TRBV7-2 and TRBJ1-4, reads GAGVSQSPSNKVTEKGKDVELRCDPISGHTALYWYRQSLGQGLEFLIYFQGNSAPDKSGLPSDRFSAERTGGSVSTLTIQRTQQEDSAVYLCASSSSGTATNEKLFFGSGTQLSVL.